The 16 T cell receptor beta chains presented below share a single source sample, sequenced in a study of persistence of HIV-infected CD4 T cells (dated by TCRdb to 2018 to 2021). These receptors' targets are unknown. The intended sense of this specimen's treatment or condition label: suppressive antiretroviral therapy. Lysates of CMV-infected fibroblasts were used at approximately 10 ug/mL for cell stimulation. Nonresponding CD40L-negative CD69-negative CD45RO-high memory CD4+ T cells were sorted as memory populations depleted of antigen-responding cells. The immunoSEQ hsTCRB assay version 4, run in survey mode, was used to sequence TCRbeta repertoires from genomic DNA. TCRdb mirrors the immuneACCESS table, restricted to in-frame sequences. Some clones are absent from its copies; in checked studies, under half trace to an unresolved V gene, and the reason for the others is unknown. The sample records about 28,000 clones, approximately 78% of which are singletons. In total, the top ten clones hold about 0.8% of the sample.

Sample: CD4+ T cells sorted from PBMCs after approximately 19-hour stimulation, taken from a patient who received antiretroviral therapy. The cell subset or site label here, explained by the study, means: CD40L-CD69- CD45RO-high memory CD4 T cells not responding to CMV lysate. The receptor source for this set is an adult woman with HIV who was CMV-seropositive.

The CDR3 spells CASSLKRGGSSDTQYF. CDR3 DNA sequence: TGTGCCAGCAGCTTGAAGCGGGGGGGCTCGAGCGATACGCAGTATTTT. The V and J genes are TRBV5-4 and TRBJ2-3; 10 nucleotides agree with TRBD2. J was trimmed by 6 bases and V by 1 base; bases with no gene match: 8. Germline V gene sequence: CDR1 SGHNT, CDR2 YYREEE (reference sequence). CDR3 length: 16 residues.

This sequence joins TRBV5-1 and TRBJ1-3; TRBD1 might be the D (5 bases). The germline V gene encodes CDR1 SGHRS and CDR2 YFSETQ. The CDR3 sequence is 15 residues long. Deletions cut 3 bases from V and 4 bases from J, with 14 bases between. The CDR3 spells CASSSRSGDGNTIYF. The CDR3 region has the DNA TGCGCCAGCAGCTCGAGGTCGGGGGACGGAAACACCATATATTTT.

This chain links TRBV2 with TRBJ1-2, with D perhaps TRBD1 (6 bases). The CDR3 contains 14 residues. CDR1 SNHLY and CDR2 FYNNEI come from the germline V gene. The V end was cut by 3 bases, the J end by 4 bases, with 12 bases between. Written as DNA, the CDR3 is TGTGCCAGCAGTGAGGGACATACCCGCTATGGCTACACCTTC. Translated, it gives CASSEGHTRYGYTF.

The chain employs TRBV30 and TRBJ2-1, with a weak D call TRBD1 (5 bases). CDR1 is GTSNPN, CDR2 SVGIG, per germline (reference sequence). The V end lost 8 bases, the J end lost 1 base, and 9 bases lay between the germline ends. The CDR3 consists of 12 residues. CDR3 bases: TGTGCCCGACAGAGGTCCTACAATGAGCAGTTCTTC. Translation gives CARQRSYNEQFF.

This clone was counted once. CDR3 sequence reads: CSARQGGGNTIYF. Written as DNA, the CDR3 is TGCAGCGCCCGACAGGGGGGAGGAAACACCATATATTTT. The chain combines TRBV29-1 with TRBJ1-3, with 9 bases identical to TRBD1. The CDR3 sequence is 13 residues long. Germline values: CDR1 SQVTM, CDR2 ANQGSEA. J gave up 4 bases and V 7 bases, and 5 bases lay outside the gene matches.

V usage is TRBV19 and J usage is TRBJ2-3, with TRBD1 matching over 9 bases. Trimming cost V 1 base and J 5 bases; bases outside gene matches: 4. The germline V gene has CDR1 LNHDA and CDR2 SQIVND (reference sequence). This CDR3 region has 15 residues. DNA for the CDR3: TGTGCCAGTAGTATAGTGCGGACAGGGGAAGATACGCAGTATTTT. Protein product: CASSIVRTGEDTQYF.

This chain uses TRBV10-1 with TRBJ1-4; D is ambiguous. V was shortened by 5 bases and J by 5 bases, with 15 bases between the two germline ends. The length of the CDR3 is 15 residues. Germline assignment: CDR1 WNHNN and CDR2 SYGVQD (reference sequence). CDR3 sequence: CASSQDRGWNEKLFF. CDR3 nucleotides: TGCGCCAGCAGTCAAGACCGGGGTTGGAATGAAAAACTGTTTTTT.

The chain is built from TRBV6-5 and TRBJ1-5; D unresolved. Germline V lookup: CDR1 MNHEY, CDR2 SVGAGI. V lost 4 bases to trimming and J lost 8 bases, with 6 bases between them. This CDR3 region has 11 residues. The CDR3 DNA reads as TGTGCCAGCAGTTTAAACGAGCCCCAGCATTTT. Its protein product is CASSLNEPQHF.

The chain carries TRBV11-2 and TRBJ2-2; possible D gene TRBD1, 6 bases. V lost 2 bases, J lost 6 bases, and 16 bases lay in between. The CDR3 spans 16 residues. Germline assignment: CDR1 SGHAT and CDR2 FQNNGV. CDR3 protein: CASSLFGGGGAGELFF. CDR3 in DNA: TGTGCCAGCAGCTTATTTGGTGGTGGGGGCGCCGGGGAGCTGTTTTTT.

The V gene is TRBV30, the J gene TRBJ1-5; D is perhaps TRBD1 (5 bases). Germline V lookup: CDR1 GTSNPN, CDR2 SVGIG (reference sequence). Trimming took off 0 bases at V and 5 bases at J, with 17 bases between the two ends. The CDR3 loop spans 16 amino acids. The DNA for the CDR3 is TGTGCCTGGAGTGTACCCGGGGCAGTTCCTGATCAGCCCCAGCATTTT. Encoded protein: CAWSVPGAVPDQPQHF.

This chain joins TRBV7-6 and TRBJ2-1, with unresolved D. The germline V gene has CDR1 SGHVS and CDR2 FNYEAQ. This CDR3 has 15 residues. V gave up 1 base and J gave up 2 bases, with 9 bases separating them. The CDR3 loop reads CASSLEVRTYNEQFF. The CDR3 DNA is TGTGCCAGCAGCTTAGAAGTTCGGACCTACAATGAGCAGTTCTTC. Variable domain in full (rest from reference TRBV7-6 and TRBJ2-1): GAGVSQSPRYKVTKRGQDVALRCDPISGHVSLYWYRQALGQGPEFLTYFNYEAQQDKSGLPNDRFSAERPEGSISTLTIQRTEQRDSAMYRCASSLEVRTYNEQFFGPGTRLTVL.

This clone was found a few times. The same CDR3 also results from other DNA sequences found in this sample. This chain uses TRBV5-1 with TRBJ1-5; no clear D gene. V dropped 0 bases and J dropped 0 bases, with 4 bases sitting between them. This CDR3 spans 14 amino acids. CDR1 is SGHRS and CDR2 is YFSETQ in the germline V gene. The CDR3 sequence: CASSLEGSNQPQHF. CDR3 nucleotide sequence: TGCGCCAGCAGCTTGGAGGGTAGCAATCAGCCCCAGCATTTT. The variable domain in full, with the rest retrieved from reference TRBV5-1 and TRBJ1-5, is KAGVTQTPRYLIKTRGQQVTLSCSPISGHRSVSWYQQTPGQGLQFLFEYFSETQRNKGNFPGRFSGRQFSNSRSEMNVSTLELGDSALYLCASSLEGSNQPQHFGDGTRLSIL.

The chain links TRBV14 to TRBJ1-6; 7 nucleotides agree with TRBD1. Germline V gene lookup returns CDR1 SGHDN and CDR2 FVKESK. The CDR3 spans 15 residues. J was trimmed by 7 bases and V by 5 bases; bases with no gene match: 8. The CDR3 here is CASSSQGSGNSPLHF. The CDR3 DNA follows: TGTGCCAGCAGCTCACAGGGGTCTGGGAATTCACCCCTCCACTTT.

The sample holds a few counts of this clone. The V call is TRBV11-3, the J call TRBJ2-1; 8 positions agree with TRBD2. V was pared by 1 base and J by 8 bases, with 4 bases of the junction left unmatched. Germline V gene data show CDR1 as SGHNT and CDR2 as YENEEA. The CDR3 spans 14 residues. CDR3: CASSLAGGPHEQFF. DNA of the CDR3: TGTGCCAGCAGCTTAGCGGGGGGGCCGCATGAGCAGTTCTTC.

The rearrangement links TRBV5-1 to TRBJ2-1, with D tentatively TRBD2 (5 bases). In germline, CDR1 is SGHRS, CDR2 YFSETQ. V lost 4 bases and J 12 bases, leaving 20 bases between the germline ends. The CDR3 sequence is 14 residues long. CDR3 sequence reads: CASSPSMVPEAQFF. CDR3 DNA sequence: TGCGCCAGCAGCCCCTCCATGGTACCGGAGGCGCAGTTCTTC.

The V and J genes are TRBV30 and TRBJ1-1; 9 nucleotides align to TRBD1. V shed 4 bases and J 1 base; nucleotides not matched to a gene: 4. The CDR3 loop spans 14 amino acids. CDR1 and CDR2 from the germline V gene are GTSNPN and SVGIG (reference sequence). The CDR3 nucleotides are TGTGCCTGGAACGAGGGACAGGGGAACACTGAAGCTTTCTTT. It yields the protein CAWNEGQGNTEAFF.